One and the same sample provided the 13 T cell receptor beta chains below, sequenced in a study of shared clonotypes between healthy human individuals. The method was immunoSEQ multiplex PCR; TCRdb's version includes in-frame clones alone and lacks a portion of them. Of over 2,000,000 clones in the sample, 80% to 95% are singletons; the top ten hold 1.5% to 2%. Naive CD8 cells lacked CD45RO and underwent positive selection for CCR7, leaving out terminally differentiated effector memory CD45RA+ cells. Sequenced material: naive CD8+ T cells from PBMCs. The source of these receptors is a man between 18 and 29 years old in good health. Some clones in this sample may be carry-over from other donors' samples.

This rearrangement joins TRBV9 to TRBJ2-3; D tentatively reads TRBD1 or TRBD2 (5 bases each). The CDR3 runs 17 residues. Germline CDR1 reads SGDLS; CDR2 reads YYNGEE. The ends were cut back, 1 base at V and 2 bases at J, with 17 bases in the middle. In nucleotides, the CDR3 is TGTGCCAGCAGCGTACCTCCGGCCGGGGCACACACAGATACGCAGTATTTT. It yields the protein CASSVPPAGAHTDTQYF.

The CDR3 region has the DNA TGTGCCAGCAGCGTAGGAGGGGGCAGTTCGGAAGAGCAGTACTTC. Amino acid sequence: CASSVGGGSSEEQYF. The V and J genes are TRBV9 and TRBJ2-7; 7 positions match TRBD1. The CDR3 covers 15 residues. Trimming took 0 bases from V and 7 from J; bases not matched to a gene: 10. The germline CDR1 and CDR2 sequences are SGDLS and YYNGEE.

The gene calls are TRBV6-6 and TRBJ2-2, with D hard to call. V gave up 2 bases and J gave up 6 bases, with 10 bases separating them. Germline lookup yields CDR1 MNHNY and CDR2 SVGAGI (reference sequence). This CDR3 is 14 amino acids long. The CDR3 sequence: CASSYNRIPGELFF. The CDR3 nucleotides are TGTGCCAGCAGTTACAATAGGATCCCCGGGGAGCTGTTTTTT.

The chain links TRBV28 to TRBJ1-3, with D perhaps TRBD1 (5 bases). There are 15 residues in the CDR3. Germline V lookup: CDR1 MDHEN, CDR2 SYDVKM. Deletions cut 7 bases from V and 4 bases from J, with 17 bases between. CDR3 in DNA: TGTGCCAGCACCGGGACCACACCGGGAGGAAACACCATATATTTT. It is translated as CASTGTTPGGNTIYF.

The V gene is TRBV5-4, the J gene TRBJ2-7; TRBD1 is a possible D gene (6 bases). V dropped 4 bases and J dropped 6 bases, with 17 bases sitting between them. Germline loops: CDR1 SGHNT, CDR2 YYREEE (reference sequence). This CDR3 comprises 14 residues. CDR3 sequence (DNA): TGTGCCAGCAGCCCCTTGGTCAGGGGTTCCGAGCAGTACTTC. Protein sequence: CASSPLVRGSEQYF.

The chain combines TRBV28 with TRBJ2-2, with TRBD1 matching over 9 bases. Germline CDR1 is MDHEN and CDR2 is SYDVKM. The V and J ends lost 3 bases and 4 bases, in that order; junction bases with no gene match: 6. The CDR3 sequence is 16 residues long. The CDR3 DNA is TGTGCCAGCAGTTTGACAGGGGGACTTAGCACCGGGGAGCTGTTTTTT. Amino acids: CASSLTGGLSTGELFF.

This clone was detected a few times. Other DNA sequences of this sample code for an identical CDR3. The rearrangement links TRBV11-3 to TRBJ1-1; possibly TRBD1 for D (5 bases). The CDR3 spans 13 residues. Looked up from germline, CDR1 is SGHNT and CDR2 is YENEEA. Trimming cost V 2 bases and J 4 bases, with 8 bases left between them. The CDR3 protein is CASSLWGGTEAFF. In DNA form, the CDR3 reads TGTGCCAGCAGCTTATGGGGGGGCACTGAAGCTTTCTTT.

The chain is built from TRBV7-2 and TRBJ1-4; no clear D. Trimming pared 1 base from V and 4 bases from J, leaving 16 bases between. Germline V gene sequence: CDR1 SGHTA, CDR2 FQGNSA. The CDR3 is 17 residues long. The CDR3 protein is CASSLDRRSTDNEKLFF. The CDR3 region has the DNA TGTGCCAGCAGCTTAGATCGCCGGAGTACCGATAATGAAAAACTGTTTTTT.

The chain has TRBV7-3 and TRBJ2-1; possibly TRBD1 or TRBD2 for D (5 bases each). V lost 4 bases and J 4 bases, leaving 23 bases between the germline ends. The CDR3 runs to 18 residues. Germline V CDR1 and CDR2: SGHTA, FQGTGA. CDR3 coding DNA: TGTGCCAGCAGCTCACGGGACGGAAGATCTCCGGGATACAATGAGCAGTTCTTC. Protein sequence: CASSSRDGRSPGYNEQFF.

This chain links TRBV4-2 with TRBJ2-1; possible D gene TRBD2, 6 bases. CDR1 and CDR2 (germline): LGHNA, YNFKEQ. V lost 2 bases, J lost 8 bases, and 19 bases lay in between. The CDR3 loop spans 16 amino acids. In DNA, the CDR3 is TGTGCCAGCAGCCAAACGGTCGGCGGGGAAATGGATGAGCAGTTCTTC. This encodes CASSQTVGGEMDEQFF.

J is TRBJ2-7 and V is TRBV27; 10 bases fit TRBD2. J lost 8 bases, V lost 6 bases, and 10 bases had no gene match. Germline V gives CDR1 MNHEY, CDR2 SMNVEV (reference sequence). This CDR3 has 14 residues. CDR3: CASSKGAGGPKQYF. CDR3 nucleotide sequence: TGTGCCAGCAGCAAGGGAGCGGGAGGGCCGAAGCAGTACTTC.

The chain couples TRBV5-1 to TRBJ2-7, with D perhaps matching TRBD1 or TRBD2 (5 bases each). The CDR3 totals 15 residues. Per germline, CDR1 SGHRS and CDR2 YFSETQ. Deletions cut 6 bases from V and 0 bases from J, with 16 bases between. CDR3 nucleotides: TGCGCCAGCAACCACCGGGACGGAAGCTCCTACGAGCAGTACTTC. As protein: CASNHRDGSSYEQYF.

V and J are TRBV29-1 and TRBJ2-4, with a tentative D call TRBD1 (6 bases). The CDR3 contains 14 residues. Per germline, CDR1 SQVTM and CDR2 ANQGSEA. Trimming stripped 7 bases from V and 0 bases from J, with 13 bases between. CDR3 protein: CSAADRLAKNIQYF. CDR3 DNA sequence: TGCAGCGCCGCCGACAGGTTAGCCAAAAACATTCAGTACTTC.